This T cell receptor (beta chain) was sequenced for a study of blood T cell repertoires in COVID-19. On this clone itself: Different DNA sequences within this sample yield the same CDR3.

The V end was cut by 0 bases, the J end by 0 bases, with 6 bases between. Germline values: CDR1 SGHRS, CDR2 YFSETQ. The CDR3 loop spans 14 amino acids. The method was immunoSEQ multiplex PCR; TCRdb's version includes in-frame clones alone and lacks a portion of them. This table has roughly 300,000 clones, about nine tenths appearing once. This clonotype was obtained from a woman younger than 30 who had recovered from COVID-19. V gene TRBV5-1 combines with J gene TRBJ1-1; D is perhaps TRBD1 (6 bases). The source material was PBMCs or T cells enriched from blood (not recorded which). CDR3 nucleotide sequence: TGCGCCAGCAGCTTGGGGACAGTGAACACTGAAGCTTTCTTT. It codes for CASSLGTVNTEAFF.